This T cell receptor (beta chain) was documented in a study of blood T cell repertoires in COVID-19. Turning to the study itself: Sites across the United States, Italy and Spain contributed samples from acute and convalescent COVID-19. T cells, B-cell-depleted T cells, or PBMCs provided the cDNA or gDNA that served as material.

During active infection, Seattle patients enrolled and were then monitored through disease. Germline values: CDR1 SGHRS, CDR2 YFSETQ. This CDR3 spans 13 amino acids. V was cut by 4 bases and J by 6 bases, with 11 bases left in between. Authors' processing steps: Researchers report that nucleated cell counts were estimated from reference gene primer amplification. The data were produced by immunoSEQ multiplex PCR, yet TCRdb's version contains in-frame clones alone and is incomplete. The DNA gave D and trimming, while V, J and clone size come from that table. The data show tens of thousands of clones, roughly 90% seen once.

V usage is TRBV5-1 and J usage is TRBJ2-1; the D is unclear. Material: peripheral blood. This TCR was recovered from a man aged 50 to 59 with COVID-19, enrolled during active disease. CDR3 protein: CASSPGTGNEQFF. The CDR3, as DNA: TGCGCCAGCAGCCCGGGTACGGGCAATGAGCAGTTCTTC.